This TCR beta chain was captured in a study of blood T cell repertoires in COVID-19. Sequencing was performed with immunoSEQ multiplex PCR; in TCRdb, only in-frame clones are kept and a portion is missing. The data hold approximately 280,000 clones, with 70% to 90% observed a single time. V lost 10 bases and J 7 bases, leaving 22 bases between the germline ends. The CDR3 consists of 15 residues. Germline loops: CDR1 SEHNR, CDR2 FQNEAQ (reference sequence). The chain has TRBV7-9 and TRBJ1-4, with a possible D match to TRBD1 (6 bases). The TCR comes from a woman aged 40-49 years who had recovered from COVID-19. Material for sequencing was PBMCs or T cells enriched from blood (not recorded which). CDR3 nucleotides: TGTGCCATCAATCAAGACAGGCTATCATCTGAAAAACTGTTTTTT. It specifies CAINQDRLSSEKLFF.